Given below is one TCR beta chain in context. The target of this receptor is not known. No much larger clone exists at a distance of one base, and base qualities are not known. This record belongs to a study of graft-versus-host responses after intestinal transplantation (dated by TCRdb to the early 2020s). Regarding the complete study: Recipients received multivisceral, liver-intestinal, or isolated intestinal transplants. Samples from three later patients were sequenced in-house on an Illumina MiSeq with MiXCR processing rather than by the commercial service. All recipients received anti-thymocyte globulin induction followed by maintenance tacrolimus and steroids for 3 to 4 years. Graft-versus-host and host-versus-graft alloreactive T cell clones were tracked in the graft, circulation and bone marrow after intestinal transplantation using bulk TCR-beta CDR3 sequencing. Donor T cell macrochimerism was defined as a peak of at least 4% donor T cells among recipient peripheral blood mononuclear cells. A cohort of 24 intestinal transplant recipients, including one retransplant, was enrolled, and a few patients lacking pretransplant specimens were excluded. Alloreactive clones were identified by sequencing pre-transplant mixed lymphocyte reaction products and comparing these products with unstimulated pre-transplant donor and recipient T cells. What the study reported, not specific to this receptor: Conclusions were limited by the relatively low number and heterogeneity of intestinal transplant patients. Early after transplant, peak levels of circulating GvH clones were associated with declines in HvG clones. GvH clones turned up in recipient bone marrow, with some appearing earlier in ileal mucosa or blood, a pattern consistent with an intestinal mucosal origin. High GvH to HvG T cell clonal ratios were observed in the allografts of patients with donor T cell macrochimerism.

Blood samples were collected up to 4 times in the first month after transplant and then at least monthly when available. The library was built by means of the immunoSEQ multiplex PCR assay. Adaptive Biotechnologies carried out high-throughput TCR-beta CDR3 sequencing of genomic DNA for most patients. Per the source publication's procedure: Adaptive's ImmunoSEQ software supplied the TCR sequencing data for more than 15 patients, while MiXCR and VDJtools were used to process a few other patients. CDR3 nucleotide sequences shared between donor and recipient were removed because their origin could not be assigned. To count as alloreactive, a clone needed at least 2-fold expansion over unstimulated cells and a minimum CFSE-low frequency of 0.002% (template counts) or 0.001% (read counts). Clones were considered mappable if detected in sequenced pre-transplant spleen, lymph node, or MLR CFSE-low populations of the donor or recipient. The cumulative frequency of alloreactive clones was calculated as a percentage of all sequences, weighted by copy number. TCRdb stores this immuneACCESS table with in-frame sequences only. Part of the clones is absent; in the studies checked, under half of the shortfall reflects unresolved V genes, and no reason is known for the rest. That table gives V, J and clone size, and the DNA gave D and trimming. The sample records about 77,000 clones, roughly 90% of which are singletons. The ten biggest clones cover about 0.63% of the sample.

V is cut by 5 bases and J by 6 bases, and the space between the germline ends is 13 bases. The germline V gene sets CDR1 to SGHVS and CDR2 to FNYEAQ. The CDR3 contains 14 residues, cysteine and phenylalanine counted. CDR3 DNA only is kept here, 42 bases in frame from base 1. Sequences were derived from PBMCs, sampled 98 days after intestinal transplantation. This sequence was found in a human patient who received an intestinal transplant, so some T cells may come from the graft donor. The sequence joins TRBV7-6 to TRBJ2-2; perhaps TRBD1 is the D gene, with 6 bases matching. CDR3 protein: CASSPGVGAGELFF. The DNA sequence is given as TGTGCCAGCAGCCCAGGGGTCGGGGCCGGGGAGCTGTTTTTT.